These 27 T cell receptor beta chains were all obtained from the same sample, sequenced in a study of blood T cell repertoires in COVID-19. Repertoires were generated with immunoSEQ multiplex PCR, while TCRdb's copy carries only in-frame clones and drops some. The data hold 150,000 to 200,000 clones, with 70% to 90% observed a single time. The sequencing sample was made of peripheral blood. These receptors all stem from a woman aged 55-75 years with COVID-19, enrolled during active disease.

The chain carries TRBV9 and TRBJ2-7; 7 nucleotides match TRBD1. The J segment lost 0 bases and the V segment lost 4 bases, leaving 4 bases of the junction unmatched. The CDR3 extends over 14 amino acids. Germline CDR1 is SGDLS and CDR2 is YYNGEE. The CDR3 DNA is TGTGCCAGCAGCCGACAGGGAAGCTCCTACGAGCAGTACTTC. Encoded protein: CASSRQGSSYEQYF.

The chain uses TRBV10-3 and TRBJ2-7, with TRBD1 matching 10 bases. CDR1 and CDR2 from the germline V gene are ENHRY and SYGVKD. This CDR3 has 13 amino acids. J gave up 6 bases and V 11 bases, and 10 bases lay outside the gene matches. CDR3 amino acids: CAVHGTGVLEQYF. The CDR3 DNA reads as TGTGCCGTTCACGGGACAGGGGTACTCGAGCAGTACTTC.

In this sample, this clone turned up a few times. V and J are TRBV18 and TRBJ1-1, with 11 bases identical to TRBD1. Germline loops: CDR1 KGHSH, CDR2 LQKENI. The CDR3 spans 15 residues. V was clipped by 2 bases and J by 5 bases; unmatched bases: 4. The DNA of the CDR3 is TGTGCCAGCTCACCAACCGGGACAGGGGGGACTGAAGCTTTCTTT. Translating gives CASSPTGTGGTEAFF.

This rearrangement joins TRBV5-1 to TRBJ2-2, with TRBD1 matching over 9 bases. The V and J ends lost 0 bases and 5 bases, in that order; junction bases with no gene match: 8. Germline CDR1 SGHRS, CDR2 YFSETQ. The CDR3 is made up of 17 amino acids. DNA for the CDR3: TGCGCCAGCAGCTTGGGACAGGGGGTAACAAGGACCGGGGAGCTGTTTTTT. This sequence encodes CASSLGQGVTRTGELFF.

This clone was seen a single time. The J gene is TRBJ1-5, the V gene TRBV6-6, with a possible D match to TRBD1 (5 bases). CDR3 length: 15 amino acids. Trimming took 5 bases from V and 0 from J, leaving 11 bases between them. Germline V gene sequence: CDR1 MNHNY, CDR2 SVGAGI (reference sequence). The CDR3, as DNA: TGTGCCAGCAGTCCTAGACAGAATAGCAATCAGCCCCAGCATTTT. It yields the protein CASSPRQNSNQPQHF.

The genes are TRBV3-1 (or the pseudogene TRBV3-2) and TRBJ1-1; 7 bases fit TRBD1. Germline V CDR1 and CDR2: LGHDT, YNNKEL (reference sequence). The CDR3 totals 12 residues. The V and J ends lost 5 bases and 5 bases, in that order; junction bases with no gene match: 2. The CDR3 sequence: CASSSTGTEAFF. The CDR3 nucleotides read TGTGCCAGCAGCTCGACAGGGACTGAAGCTTTCTTT.

The genes are TRBV15 and TRBJ2-3; TRBD2 matches 16 bases. The CDR3 runs 18 residues. V was clipped by 2 bases and J by 5 bases; unmatched bases: 7. Germline CDR1 and CDR2: LNHNV and YYDKDF (reference sequence). In nucleotides, the CDR3 is TGTGCCACCAGCAGATCCGGGACTAGCGGGAGGGCGGGAGATACGCAGTATTTT. It codes for CATSRSGTSGRAGDTQYF.

The rearrangement joins TRBV19 to TRBJ2-7, with TRBD2 as a possible D gene (5 bases). The length of the CDR3 is 13 residues. The germline gives CDR1 LNHDA, CDR2 SQIVND (reference sequence). V was pared by 5 bases and J by 4 bases, with 12 bases between. CDR3 residues: CASSREGKYEQYF. The CDR3 bases are TGTGCCAGTAGTCGGGAAGGGAAATACGAGCAGTACTTC.

The chain uses TRBV4-1 and TRBJ2-7; the D gene is possibly TRBD1 (6 bases). The germline V gene has CDR1 MGHRA and CDR2 YSYEKL. V lost 1 base to trimming and J lost 1 base, with 11 bases between them. This CDR3 contains 15 residues. The CDR3 loop reads CASSQGGLGSYEQYF. CDR3 bases: TGCGCCAGCAGCCAAGGGGGGCTGGGATCCTACGAGCAGTACTTC.

This rearrangement joins TRBV9 to TRBJ2-1; D is possibly TRBD2 (6 bases). This CDR3 has 14 residues. V lost 0 bases and J lost 9, with 13 bases in between. CDR1 is SGDLS, CDR2 YYNGEE, per germline. The CDR3 sequence is CASSVASSVGEQFF. The CDR3 nucleotides read TGTGCCAGCAGCGTAGCTTCTAGCGTGGGTGAGCAGTTCTTC.

The chain combines TRBV6-6 with TRBJ2-7, with 9 nucleotides matching TRBD1. After removal of 6 bases from V and 12 bases from J, the junction contained 9 bases not matched to a gene. The germline V gene has CDR1 MNHNY and CDR2 SVGAGI (reference sequence). This CDR3 comprises 12 residues. The CDR3 coding sequence is TGTGCCAGCAGCCTACAGGGGGCGCGGGCGTACTTC. Protein: CASSLQGARAYF.

The chain recombines TRBV7-6 with TRBJ1-5; no reliable D call. V was shortened by 5 bases and J by 4 bases, with 9 bases between the two germline ends. Germline values: CDR1 SGHVS, CDR2 FNYEAQ. The CDR3 extends over 13 amino acids. The CDR3 DNA follows: TGTGCCAGCAGCCTAACAGCTAATCAGCCCCAGCATTTT. The encoded protein is CASSLTANQPQHF. The full variable domain, rest sourced from reference TRBV7-6 and TRBJ1-5, is GAGVSQSPRYKVTKRGQDVALRCDPISGHVSLYWYRQALGQGPEFLTYFNYEAQQDKSGLPNDRFSAERPEGSISTLTIQRTEQRDSAMYRCASSLTANQPQHFGDGTRLSIL.

The J gene is TRBJ2-3, the V gene TRBV7-9; possibly TRBD2 for D (5 bases). The germline V gene has CDR1 SEHNR and CDR2 FQNEAQ (reference sequence). V was cut by 3 bases and J by 2 bases, with 18 bases left in between. The CDR3 spans 17 residues. The CDR3 is CASSFSPSNSLTDTQYF. In DNA, the CDR3 is TGTGCCAGCAGCTTTTCCCCTAGCAACTCACTCACAGATACGCAGTATTTT.

The V gene is TRBV5-1, the J gene TRBJ2-7, with 8 bases aligning to TRBD1. With 0 bases clipped from V and 1 base from J, the junction kept 9 bases outside the gene matches. Germline CDR1 and CDR2: SGHRS and YFSETQ. The CDR3 is made up of 17 amino acids. CDR3 sequence reads: CASSLVGTGPISYEQYF. The CDR3 DNA is TGCGCCAGCAGCTTGGTTGGGACAGGACCTATTTCCTACGAGCAGTACTTC.

Turning to this clone: A junction boundary mismatches the germline segment, possibly from a read error. J is TRBJ2-7 and V is TRBV3-1 (or the pseudogene TRBV3-2), with D unclear. The CDR3 runs 14 residues. Germline CDR1 LGHDT, CDR2 YNNKEL (reference sequence). CDR3: CASSQGSSSSEQYF. The CDR3 DNA sequence: TGTGCCAGCAGCCAAGGAAGTAGCTCCTCCGAGCAGTACTTC.

The chain has TRBV27 and TRBJ2-2; D unresolved. The CDR3 has 12 residues. Germline assignment: CDR1 MNHEY and CDR2 SMNVEV (reference sequence). Trimming removed 4 bases at V and 6 bases at J, with 6 bases between. In DNA, the CDR3 is TGTGCCAGCAGTTCCCTTCCCGGGGAGCTGTTTTTT. Translating gives CASSSLPGELFF.

This chain connects TRBV5-1 to TRBJ2-3; TRBD1 matches at 7 bases. Trimming took 1 base from V and 2 from J; bases not matched to a gene: 7. This CDR3 region has 16 residues. CDR1 and CDR2 from the germline V gene are SGHRS and YFSETQ. As DNA, the CDR3 is TGCGCCAGCAGCTTGTTTACGGGGACAGACACAGATACGCAGTATTTT. Encoded protein: CASSLFTGTDTDTQYF.

The chain combines TRBV4-3 with TRBJ2-1; 7 bases agree with TRBD2. The ends lost 3 bases at V and 6 bases at J; junction bases unmatched: 14. CDR3 length equals 17 residues. CDR1 is LGHNA and CDR2 is YSLEER in the germline V gene. CDR3 coding DNA: TGCGCCAGCAGCCAGCAACCTGCCAGGGACTATTTCAATGAGCAGTTCTTC. Its protein product is CASSQQPARDYFNEQFF.

This chain joins TRBV6-5 and TRBJ2-3, with TRBD1 identical over 8 bases. CDR1 is MNHEY and CDR2 is SVGAGI in the germline V gene. This CDR3 is built from 14 residues. V dropped 4 bases and J dropped 3; count of bases not matched to a gene: 3. DNA of the CDR3: TGTGCCAGCAGTTCCTGGACAGGGACAGATACGCAGTATTTT. It is translated as CASSSWTGTDTQYF.

V usage is TRBV27 and J usage is TRBJ2-7; the match to TRBD1 covers 8 bases. This CDR3 region has 12 residues. Unmatched junction bases numbered 6, after V lost 5 bases and J lost 9 bases. The germline V gene has CDR1 MNHEY and CDR2 SMNVEV (reference sequence). CDR3 sequence (DNA): TGTGCCAGCAGTACTGGACAGGGAGGGCAGTACTTC. Translation: CASSTGQGGQYF.

The chain employs TRBV7-9 and TRBJ1-2; 8 bases fit TRBD1. CDR3 length: 15 residues. The junction had 10 bases not matched to a gene; V was cut back by 5 bases and J by 5 bases. Germline V gives CDR1 SEHNR, CDR2 FQNEAQ (reference sequence). The DNA for the CDR3 is TGTGCCAGCAGCCCAGGACAGGGAGGGGCGTATGGCTACACCTTC. This gives the protein CASSPGQGGAYGYTF.

This clone has just one count. The chain combines TRBV29-1 with TRBJ2-1, with 10 bases matching TRBD2. The CDR3 is made up of 16 amino acids. CDR1 is SQVTM, CDR2 ANQGSEA, per germline. V lost 4 bases, J lost 7 bases, and 13 bases stayed unmatched. CDR3 region: CSVAGASGSRGNEQFF. The DNA for the CDR3 is TGCAGCGTTGCGGGGGCTAGCGGGAGCAGGGGGAATGAGCAGTTCTTC.

V gene TRBV5-1 combines with J gene TRBJ2-7; TRBD1 agrees at 8 bases. J was trimmed by 4 bases and V by 3 bases; bases with no gene match: 6. This CDR3 has 14 residues. Germline V gives CDR1 SGHRS, CDR2 YFSETQ. The CDR3 bases are TGCGCCAGCAGCTCTCCGGGACAGGTATACGAGCAGTACTTC. Its translation is CASSSPGQVYEQYF.

The chain joins TRBV12-3 or TRBV12-4 to TRBJ1-1, with 7 positions matching TRBD1. This CDR3 region has 13 residues. V was pared by 7 bases and J by 1 base, with 3 bases of the junction left unmatched. The CDR3 nucleotides read TGTGCCAGCACCAGACAGGGGAACACTGAAGCTTTCTTT. This codes for CASTRQGNTEAFF.

The chain links TRBV14 to TRBJ1-2, with 7 bases lining up with TRBD1. J was trimmed by 3 bases and V by 1 base; bases with no gene match: 5. This CDR3 has 15 residues. Germline CDR1 is SGHDN and CDR2 is FVKESK. This chain's CDR3 is CASSQGGGRYYGYTF. CDR3 nucleotides: TGTGCCAGCAGCCAAGGAGGGGGCCGGTACTATGGCTACACCTTC.

This chain connects TRBV23-1 to TRBJ2-1; D ambiguous. Being an ORF, TRBV23-1 has a function that is uncertain. The V end was cut by 0 bases, the J end by 5 bases, with 14 bases between. The CDR3 has 16 amino acids. CDR3 DNA sequence: TGCGCCAGCAGTCAATCGCGACATCTAACCCACAATGAGCAGTTCTTC. Its translation is CASSQSRHLTHNEQFF.

Concerning this clone: The same CDR3 is also encoded by other DNA sequences in this sample. The genes are TRBV4-3 and TRBJ2-1; D perhaps matches TRBD2 (6 bases). Germline V CDR1 and CDR2: LGHNA, YSLEER. CDR3 size: 16 residues. The V end was cut by 4 bases, the J end by 0 bases, with 13 bases between. The CDR3 DNA reads TGCGCCAGCAGCCTTGGCACCGGGAGCTCCTACAATGAGCAGTTCTTC. This encodes CASSLGTGSSYNEQFF.